A selection of T cell receptor beta chains follows, all from one sample in a study of yellow fever vaccine responses in identical twins. MiXCR, applied by TCRdb to the RT-PCR reads, yields one record per CDR3 protein. The table records 15,000 to 20,000 distinct CDR3 sequences, around 83% of them present only once. Here the sequenced sample was T cells from blood (PBMCs), unsorted or a sorted subset (not recorded which), taken before or after yellow fever vaccination (not recorded which). The receptors derive from a woman aged 18-29 years who received the yellow fever vaccine. Both conserved end residues are part of each CDR3. D genes are given only for firm matches. Only some rows state a clone size, as once, few, many or a class for expanded clones.

abundance	j_gene	d_gene	v_gene	CDR3nt	CDR3aa
few	TRBJ2-7	TRBD2	TRBV15	TGTGCCACCAGCGATATGTTGCGGGGGTCATACGAGCAGTACTTC	CATSDMLRGSYEQYF
-	TRBJ1-1	-	TRBV29-1	TGCAGCGTCGAGACAGCGAACACTGAAGCTTTCTTT	CSVETANTEAFF
-	TRBJ2-5	-	TRBV11-3	TGTGCCAGCAGCTTACGGTCGGGGAGGGAGACCCAGTACTTC	CASSLRSGRETQYF
-	TRBJ2-2	TRBD2	TRBV29-1	TGCAGCGTTGGGACTAGCACGAACACCGGGGAGCTGTTTTTT	CSVGTSTNTGELFF
once	TRBJ1-3	TRBD1	TRBV28	TGTGCCAGCACCGTCGACAGGGGAATATATTTT	CASTVDRGIYF
-	TRBJ2-2	TRBD2	TRBV6-2/TRBV6-3	TGTGCCAGCAGTTTAGCGGGAGGGCCAACCGGGGAGCTGTTTTTT	CASSLAGGPTGELFF
few	TRBJ1-5	-	TRBV10-3	TGTGCCATCAGTGCGTCGGGCAATCAGCCCCAGCATTTT	CAISASGNQPQHF
-	TRBJ2-4	-	TRBV10-1	TGCGCCAGCAGTGAGCCGGGGACGAACATTCAGTACTTC	CASSEPGTNIQYF
-	TRBJ2-1	-	TRBV4-2	TGTGCCAGCAGCCAAGTTTCGCGGGAGCAGTTCTTC	CASSQVSREQFF
once	TRBJ2-3	-	TRBV11-1	TGTGCCAGCAGCTTAGGGAAAGACGGGGATACGCAGTATTTT	CASSLGKDGDTQYF
-	TRBJ2-6	-	TRBV4-2	TGTGCCAGCGGCGGGACCGGGGTTGGGTCTGGGGCCAACGTCCTGACTTTC	CASGGTGVGSGANVLTF
once	TRBJ2-3	-	TRBV3-1	TGTGCCAGCAGCCGTGGAGATACGCAGTATTTT	CASSRGDTQYF
-	TRBJ1-2	-	TRBV29-1	TGCAGCGTTGGCGGGGTTCCCGATGGTGGCTACACCTTC	CSVGGVPDGGYTF
-	TRBJ2-3	TRBD2	TRBV29-1	TGCAGCGCCTTACTAGCGATCAGCACAGATACGCAGTATTTT	CSALLAISTDTQYF
-	TRBJ2-7	-	TRBV20-1	TGCAGTGCTAGCCCCGGGTCCTACGAGCAGTACTTC	CSASPGSYEQYF
-	TRBJ2-3	TRBD2	TRBV20-1	TGCAGTGCCAATAATGAAGGGACTAGCGGGAGGTCAGATACGCAGTATTTT	CSANNEGTSGRSDTQYF
-	TRBJ2-1	-	TRBV5-5	TGTGCCAGCAGCAAACGCCAGAGGGTCAGCTCCTACAATGAGCAGTTCTTC	CASSKRQRVSSYNEQFF
-	TRBJ2-3	TRBD2	TRBV5-1	TGCGCCAGCAGTAAGCTAGCGGGGGGAACAGATACGCAGTATTTT	CASSKLAGGTDTQYF
once	TRBJ2-4	-	TRBV28	TGTGCCAGCAGCAGGGACGGCCTTCTAAACATTCAGTACTTC	CASSRDGLLNIQYF
-	TRBJ2-7	TRBD1	TRBV18	TGTGCCAGCTCACTCGACAGGGGGGGTCCCATCTACGAGCAGTACTTC	CASSLDRGGPIYEQYF
few	TRBJ2-1	TRBD1	TRBV19	TGTGCCAGTAGTGGCCGGGACAGGCCCTACAATGAGCAGTTCTTC	CASSGRDRPYNEQFF
-	TRBJ2-7	-	TRBV7-9	TGTGCCAGCAGCTTAGTTCTCGGGTCCTACGAGCAGTACTTC	CASSLVLGSYEQYF
-	TRBJ2-1	TRBD1	TRBV11-1	TGTGCCAGCAGCTTAGCCGGGACAGGGACTTACAATGAGCAGTTCTTC	CASSLAGTGTYNEQFF
-	TRBJ2-3	-	TRBV9	TGTGCCAGCAGCGTAGTTGGCGGAGAAGATACGCAGTATTTT	CASSVVGGEDTQYF
-	TRBJ2-7	-	TRBV19	TGTGCCAGTAGACCGGACAGTTCCTACGAGCAGTACTTC	CASRPDSSYEQYF
-	TRBJ2-2	-	TRBV15	TGTGCCACCAGCAGAGATCGCGAGACCGGGGAGCTGTTTTTT	CATSRDRETGELFF
-	TRBJ2-1	-	TRBV2	TGTGCCAGCAGTGGTGAACTAGCCCCCGCGGATGAGCAGTTCTTC	CASSGELAPADEQFF
once	TRBJ2-1	-	TRBV7-2	TGTGCCAGCAGCTTTATGGGGGGGCGGTACAATGAGCAGTTCTTC	CASSFMGGRYNEQFF
-	TRBJ2-5	-	TRBV11-3	TGTGCCAGCACTTCTCGCGGGACCCAGTACTTC	CASTSRGTQYF
few	TRBJ2-3	-	TRBV5-1	TGCGCCAGCAGCTCACGTCCAGATACGCAGTATTTT	CASSSRPDTQYF
-	TRBJ2-1	-	TRBV29-1	TGCAGCGTTGAAGAGGGGATAGTACAGAATGAGCAGTTCTTC	CSVEEGIVQNEQFF
-	TRBJ2-7	-	TRBV29-1	TGCAGCGTTATCGGAGCGCACGAGCAGTACTTC	CSVIGAHEQYF
few	TRBJ2-6	-	TRBV29-1	TGCAGCGTTGAAAGAAATTCGGAGGCCAACGTCCTGACTTTC	CSVERNSEANVLTF
-	TRBJ2-7	TRBD2	TRBV20-1	TGCAGTGCTAGAGATTACAGGCTAGCGGGATGGGAGCAGTACTTC	CSARDYRLAGWEQYF
-	TRBJ2-1	-	TRBV4-3	TGCGCCAGCAGCCAAGGGGGCTGGGGCGGGTACAATGAGCAGTTCTTC	CASSQGGWGGYNEQFF
-	TRBJ2-3	-	TRBV18	TGTGCCAGCTCACCGTCTAGCACAGATACGCAGTATTTT	CASSPSSTDTQYF
-	TRBJ2-7	TRBD2	TRBV29-1	TGCAGCGTGACCGGGGCGGGAGTTACCTACGAGCAGTACTTC	CSVTGAGVTYEQYF